Presented here are 18 T cell receptor beta chains from one specimen sequenced in a study of monozygotic twins with inflammatory bowel disease. TCRdb reprocessed the 5' RACE reads, keeping one entry per CDR3 protein, no DNA. Its table records over 110,000 distinct CDR3 sequences. Sample: blood. The receptors derive from a human donor with ulcerative colitis or Crohn's disease, or a healthy co-twin of an affected twin (not recorded which).

The chain is built from TRBV3-1 and TRBJ1-4; the D gene TCRdb calls, TRBD1, cannot be checked with no DNA. The length of the CDR3 is 15 residues. CDR1 LGHDT and CDR2 YNNKEL come from the germline V gene (reference sequence). CDR3 loop: CASSRDTGVNEKLFF. Drawing the rest from reference TRBV3-1 and TRBJ1-4, the complete variable domain is DTAVSQTPKYLVTQMGNDKSIKCEQNLGHDTMYWYKQDSKKFLKIMFSYNNKELIINETVPNRFSPKSPDKAHLNLHINSLELGDSAVYFCASSRDTGVNEKLFFGSGTQLSVL.

The rearrangement links TRBV7-2 to TRBJ2-7. Germline V lookup: CDR1 SGHTA, CDR2 FQGNSA. CDR3 size: 12 residues. The chain's CDR3 is CASSLGPIEQYF.

This chain uses TRBV11-1 with TRBJ2-5; absent DNA, TCRdb's TRBD2 call cannot be checked. The CDR3 totals 16 residues. Germline V CDR1 and CDR2: SGHAT, FQDESV (reference sequence). The CDR3: CASSARTSGDQETQYF.

The rearrangement joins TRBV20-1 to TRBJ2-5; the TCRdb D gene call, TRBD1, has no DNA to confirm it. CDR1 is DFQATT, CDR2 SNEGSKA, per germline (reference sequence). This CDR3 contains 14 residues. The CDR3 region is CSANHRQGQETQYF.

This sequence joins TRBV6-2 or TRBV6-3 and TRBJ2-7; TCRdb's assignment of TRBD1 cannot be checked, as there is no DNA. The germline V gene has CDR1 MNHEY and CDR2 SVGEGT. The CDR3 has 11 amino acids. This CDR3 reads CASTNGAVQYF.

This chain uses TRBV7-3 with TRBJ2-1; TCRdb designates TRBD1, a call that cannot be tested without DNA. This CDR3 is built from 13 residues. Germline CDR1 reads SGHTA; CDR2 reads FQGTGA. CDR3 loop: CASSAPTQAVQFF.

The CDR3 protein is CASRGTAEQYF. The chain has TRBV3-1 and TRBJ2-7; TCRdb lists TRBD2, though no DNA is available to test this call. Germline loops: CDR1 LGHDT, CDR2 YNNKEL (reference sequence). This CDR3 is built from 11 residues.

V usage is TRBV20-1 and J usage is TRBJ2-7; TCRdb's D gene call, TRBD1, goes unchecked for lack of DNA. The CDR3 contains 16 residues. Germline loops: CDR1 DFQATT, CDR2 SNEGSKA (reference sequence). The CDR3: CSALSARGLETYEQYF.

The chain links TRBV18 to TRBJ2-1. CDR3 length: 16 residues. From germline, CDR1 is KGHSH and CDR2 LQKENI. CDR3 amino acids: CASSRLIEANSNEQFF.

The chain combines TRBV7-2 with TRBJ1-5. CDR1 is SGHTA and CDR2 is FQGNSA in the germline V gene. There are 15 residues in the CDR3. Here the CDR3 reads CASSLANSNAQPQHF.

This chain joins TRBV20-1 and TRBJ2-3; TCRdb's assignment of TRBD1 cannot be checked, as there is no DNA. The germline V gene encodes CDR1 DFQATT and CDR2 SNEGSKA (reference sequence). The CDR3 is 14 amino acids. CDR3 amino acids: CSARDPLTADTQYF.

The V gene is TRBV30, the J gene TRBJ1-6. This CDR3 has 17 residues. Per germline, CDR1 GTSNPN and CDR2 SVGIG (reference sequence). CDR3 loop: CAWRKTEISSYNSPLHF.

The chain uses TRBV5-1 and TRBJ2-3; TCRdb outputs TRBD1, but without DNA this stays unchecked. The CDR3 has 16 amino acids. Looked up from germline, CDR1 is SGHRS and CDR2 is YFSETQ. The CDR3: CASSLAGTGYTDTQYF.

The chain is built from TRBV7-2 and TRBJ2-7; the TRBD1 assignment by TCRdb is unverifiable without DNA. Germline CDR1 reads SGHTA; CDR2 reads FQGNSA. This CDR3 has 15 amino acids. CDR3 sequence reads: CASSLAPSNSYEQYF.

The rearrangement links TRBV7-9 to TRBJ2-1; TCRdb's D call of TRBD2 is untestable without DNA. Germline-derived CDR1 and CDR2 are SEHNR and FQNEAQ (reference sequence). The CDR3 is made up of 15 amino acids. CDR3 protein: CASSLMTSGRNEQFF.

V is TRBV28 and J is TRBJ2-3; checking the TCRdb D call of TRBD2 is not possible without DNA. CDR1 and CDR2 (germline): MDHEN, SYDVKM. The CDR3 contains 17 residues. The CDR3 reads CASNFISGGAPRDTQYF.

The CDR3 spells CASSFGDRGPGDTEAFF. The V and J genes are TRBV7-9 and TRBJ1-1; lacking DNA, the TRBD1 call made by TCRdb goes unchecked. CDR3 length: 17 amino acids. Germline CDR1 is SEHNR and CDR2 is FQNEAQ (reference sequence).

The chain employs TRBV7-3 and TRBJ2-3; absent DNA, TCRdb's TRBD2 call cannot be checked. Germline CDR1 reads SGHTA; CDR2 reads FQGTGA. The CDR3 has 17 residues. The CDR3 sequence is CASSPGTSGGYTDTQYF.